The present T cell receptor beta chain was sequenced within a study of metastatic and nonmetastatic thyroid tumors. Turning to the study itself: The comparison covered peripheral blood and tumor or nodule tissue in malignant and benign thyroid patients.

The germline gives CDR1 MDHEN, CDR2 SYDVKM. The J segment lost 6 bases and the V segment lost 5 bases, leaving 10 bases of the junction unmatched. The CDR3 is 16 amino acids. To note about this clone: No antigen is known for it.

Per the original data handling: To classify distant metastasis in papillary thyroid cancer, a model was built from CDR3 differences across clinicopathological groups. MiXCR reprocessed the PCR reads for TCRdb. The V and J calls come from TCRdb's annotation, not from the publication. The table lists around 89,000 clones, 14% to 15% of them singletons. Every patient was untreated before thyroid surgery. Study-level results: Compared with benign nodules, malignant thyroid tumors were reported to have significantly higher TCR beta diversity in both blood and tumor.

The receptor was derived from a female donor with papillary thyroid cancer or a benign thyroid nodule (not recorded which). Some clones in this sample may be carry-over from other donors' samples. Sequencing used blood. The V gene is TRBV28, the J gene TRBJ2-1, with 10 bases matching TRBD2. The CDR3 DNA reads TGTGCCAGCAGTACACTTAGCGGGGGGACACCCAATGAGCAGTTCTTC. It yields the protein CASSTLSGGTPNEQFF.